This T cell receptor (beta chain) was captured in a study of blood T cells in healthy people across ages. As concerns this clonotype: The antigen remains unidentified.

Notes on the study in general: Whereas aged donors had fewer naive CD4+ cells, long-lived donors had more of them and higher diversity.

V lost 3 bases and J lost 0, with 11 bases in between. Germline CDR1 reads DFQATT; CDR2 reads SNEGSKA (reference sequence). The CDR3 is 14 residues long. PBMCs, at least 6 million per sample, were isolated. Combining a sample-barcoded 5' primer with a J-beta primer mix, a second PCR ran for roughly 7 to 11 cycles. Using its own MiXCR run on the 5' RACE reads, TCRdb lists one record per CDR3 protein. Of 780,000 or so distinct CDR3 sequences listed, 20% to 25% are singletons. A further study also used this sample, focusing on T cells of mothers and their children.

The V gene is TRBV20-1, the J gene TRBJ1-1; D not resolved. Sequencing was carried out using blood. This TCR derives from a boy aged 10-17 years in good health. CDR3 loop: CSASRPGLNTEAFF. In nucleotides, the CDR3 is TGCAGTGCTAGCCGACCGGGCCTGAACACTGAAGCTTTCTTT.